This is a list of T cell receptor beta chains from one sample in a study of shared clonotypes between healthy human individuals. Libraries were prepared by immunoSEQ multiplex PCR; TCRdb keeps only in-frame clonotypes and omits some of them. In the table there are a few million clones, roughly 92% of which are singletons. Sequenced material: naive CD4+ T cells sorted from blood. Every receptor here comes from a man aged 18 to 30 in good health. CDR3s include the opening cysteine and the closing phenylalanine or tryptophan. A D gene is named only where the DNA matches it firmly. The size field is filled for only some rows; it gives once, few, many or a size class.

D | J | V | size | DNA | CDR3
TRBD1 | TRBJ1-6 | TRBV19 | . | TGTGCCAGTAGTTTCTTGGACAGGGATAATTCACCCCTCCACTTT | CASSFLDRDNSPLHF
TRBD1 | TRBJ1-1 | TRBV5-1 | . | TGCGCCAGCAGCTTGGGACAGGGGAACATGAACACTGAAGCTTTCTTT | CASSLGQGNMNTEAFF
. | TRBJ1-5 | TRBV6-6 | . | TGTGCCAGCAGTTGGTTTAGCAGGGGTGGCAATCAGCCCCAGCATTTT | CASSWFSRGGNQPQHF
TRBD1 | TRBJ2-5 | TRBV20-1 | . | TGCAGTGTCGACAGGGGCGAGACCCAGTACTTC | CSVDRGETQYF
. | TRBJ1-3 | TRBV9 | . | TGTGCCAGCAGCGTAGGTGGAGGAAACTCTGGAAACACCATATATTTT | CASSVGGGNSGNTIYF
. | TRBJ1-5 | TRBV7-8 | . | TGTGCCAGCAGCATGGTCGGCCTTAGCAATCAGCCCCAGCATTTT | CASSMVGLSNQPQHF
TRBD2 | TRBJ2-1 | TRBV4-3 | . | TGCGCCAGCAGCCAAGAGTCAGCGGGAGGCAATGAGCAGTTCTTC | CASSQESAGGNEQFF
TRBD1 | TRBJ1-1 | TRBV19 | . | TGTGCCACCTCTTACAGGGGAGTAGGCACTGAAGCTTTCTTT | CATSYRGVGTEAFF
. | TRBJ2-7 | TRBV5-6 | once | TGTGCCAGCAGCTTCTCGCCAGGCTACGAGCAGTACTTC | CASSFSPGYEQYF
TRBD2 | TRBJ2-1 | TRBV7-3 | . | TGTGCCAGCAGCCGCGGACTAGCGGGTGATGAGCAGTTCTTC | CASSRGLAGDEQFF
. | TRBJ2-7 | TRBV2 | . | TGTGCCAGCAGTGCGGAGTGGGGCTACGAGCAGTACTTC | CASSAEWGYEQYF
. | TRBJ2-3 | TRBV6-4 | . | TGTGCCAGCAGTGGGGGTCTGTCGGGTACGCAGTATTTT | CASSGGLSGTQYF
. | TRBJ2-3 | TRBV29-1 | . | TGCAGCGTCGCCGGACGGCTCGCAGATACGCAGTATTTT | CSVAGRLADTQYF
. | TRBJ2-7 | TRBV5-6 | . | TGTGCCAGCAGCTTGGTGACCTCGAAGCAGTACTTC | CASSLVTSKQYF
TRBD1 | TRBJ1-5 | TRBV5-6 | . | TGTGCCAGCAGCTTGGGACAGGGCCAGCCCCAGCATTTT | CASSLGQGQPQHF
. | TRBJ1-3 | TRBV12-5 | . | TGTGCTAGTACTCAAGGCGAAAACACCATATATTTT | CASTQGENTIYF
. | TRBJ1-1 | TRBV30 | . | TGTGCCTGGAGTGTCCCGGGGGGTAACACTGAAGCTTTCTTT | CAWSVPGGNTEAFF
. | TRBJ2-1 | TRBV10-3 | . | TGTGCCGGGGGGCCTTCGATGGATGAGCAGTTCTTC | CAGGPSMDEQFF
TRBD1 | TRBJ1-5 | TRBV7-9 | . | TGTGCCAGCAGCCTACAGGGGTCGAATCAGCCCCAGCATTTT | CASSLQGSNQPQHF
. | TRBJ1-1 | TRBV30 | . | TGTGCCTTACGACAGCAGAACACTGAAGCTTTCTTT | CALRQQNTEAFF
TRBD1 | TRBJ1-1 | TRBV4-3 | . | TGCGCCAGCAGCCTGGGACAGGGGTTGATAACTGAAGCTTTCTTT | CASSLGQGLITEAFF
. | TRBJ2-5 | TRBV28 | . | TGTGCCAGCAGTCCAGGGGGGGGAGAGACCCAGTACTTC | CASSPGGGETQYF
. | TRBJ1-6 | TRBV30 | . | TGTGCCTGGAGAACCGGGACACCGGTCTCACCCCTCCACTTT | CAWRTGTPVSPLHF
TRBD1 | TRBJ2-7 | TRBV6-5 | . | TGTGCCAGCAGTTACTCGAGCCAGGGGGTCGAGCAGTACTTC | CASSYSSQGVEQYF
. | TRBJ1-3 | TRBV4-2 | . | TGTGCCAGCAGCCCGGCGGATCGCTTCGGCTCTGGAAACACCATATATTTT | CASSPADRFGSGNTIYF
. | TRBJ1-4 | TRBV10-3 | . | TGTGCCATCAGTGGGACAGCAAATGAAAAACTGTTTTTT | CAISGTANEKLFF
TRBD2 | TRBJ2-3 | TRBV4-1 | . | TGCGCCAGCAGCCAAGCTCTAGCGGGAGCTCGCGGTACGCAGTATTTT | CASSQALAGARGTQYF
. | TRBJ1-3 | TRBV23-1 | . | TGCGCCAGCAGTCAATTGGGATGGCCTTGGGCTGGAAACACCATATATTTT | CASSQLGWPWAGNTIYF
TRBD2 | TRBJ2-7 | TRBV6-6 | . | TGTGCCAGCAGCGACCGGGTAGCGGGGCACTACGAGCAGTACTTC | CASSDRVAGHYEQYF
TRBD1 | TRBJ1-5 | TRBV2 | once | TGTGCCAGCAGTCGGACGACAGGGATGAGCAATCAGCCCCAGCATTTT | CASSRTTGMSNQPQHF
TRBD1 | TRBJ2-1 | TRBV5-1 | . | TGCGCCAGCAGCGCAATGACAGGGGAGAATGAGCAGTTCTTC | CASSAMTGENEQFF
TRBD2 | TRBJ2-1 | TRBV5-1 | . | TGCGCCAGCAGCTTGGGACTAGCGGGAGTACAGGAGCAGTTCTTC | CASSLGLAGVQEQFF
TRBD2 | TRBJ2-2 | TRBV7-2 | . | TGTGCCAGCAGCTTAAAGGGACTAGCGGGAGTTGCCGGGGAGCTGTTTTTT | CASSLKGLAGVAGELFF
. | TRBJ1-1 | TRBV4-2 | once | TGTGCCAGCAGCCAAGAGTTTAGGATGAACACTGAAGCTTTCTTT | CASSQEFRMNTEAFF
. | TRBJ2-4 | TRBV2 | . | TGTGCCAGCACCCCAAGGAGGGGAGGAGACATTCAGTACTTC | CASTPRRGGDIQYF
TRBD2 | TRBJ2-3 | TRBV5-4 | . | TGTGCCAGCAGCTTGGGCGGGGGGGCATCAGATACGCAGTATTTT | CASSLGGGASDTQYF
. | TRBJ1-2 | TRBV18 | . | TGTGCCAGCTCACCTCCCTTGACAGGCTACTATGGCTACACCTTC | CASSPPLTGYYGYTF
TRBD1 | TRBJ2-7 | TRBV4-3 | . | TGCGCCAGCAGCCAAGTTTGGGGACAGACCTACGAGCAGTACTTC | CASSQVWGQTYEQYF
TRBD2 | TRBJ2-1 | TRBV5-6 | . | TGTGCCAGCAGCTTGATCAGCGGGAGGGCCCTCGACAATGAGCAGTTCTTC | CASSLISGRALDNEQFF
. | TRBJ1-3 | TRBV28 | . | TGTGCCAGCAGTATTACACAGGGAGCGGCTGGAAACACCATATATTTT | CASSITQGAAGNTIYF
. | TRBJ2-1 | TRBV6-4 | . | TGTGCCAGCACCCCCACCTTGCGGAAACGAGGAAATGAGCAGTTCTTC | CASTPTLRKRGNEQFF
TRBD2 | TRBJ2-1 | TRBV7-7 | . | TGTGCTAGCAGCTTAGCAGCGGGGCCGGAAAATGAGCAGTTCTTC | CASSLAAGPENEQFF
TRBD2 | TRBJ2-5 | TRBV11-2 | . | TGTGCCAGCAGCGGATGGACTAGCAAAGAGACCCAGTACTTC | CASSGWTSKETQYF
TRBD2 | TRBJ2-3 | TRBV15 | . | TGTGCCACCAGCAGGTTACTAGCGGGGGGCCCAGATACGCAGTATTTT | CATSRLLAGGPDTQYF
TRBD1 | TRBJ1-2 | TRBV6-6 | once | TGTGCTACCCGGCAGGGGGACCTTAGGGGTAACTATGGCTACACCTTC | CATRQGDLRGNYGYTF
. | TRBJ1-1 | TRBV6-6 | few | TGTGCCAGCGCCAACACTGAAGCTTTCTTT | CASANTEAFF
. | TRBJ2-7 | TRBV18 | . | TGTGCCAGCTCACCGGGTAGTAGTGGCTACGAGCAGTACTTC | CASSPGSSGYEQYF